These T cell receptor beta chains were read from a single sample in a study of regulatory T cells in long-lasting Graves disease. TCRdb re-derived calls from the multiplex PCR reads in MiXCR, one entry per CDR3 protein. In the table there are hundreds of thousands of distinct CDR3 sequences, around 21% of which are singletons. Specimen: peripheral blood mononuclear cells (PBMCs), collected when the disease was refractory, from a patient treated with antithyroid drugs. The source of these receptors is a female donor with Graves disease. CDR3s include the opening cysteine and the closing phenylalanine or tryptophan. A D gene is named only where the DNA matches it firmly. Clone size is not always given. Where it is, it says once, few, many or a class for expanded clones.

v_gene	abundance	len	d_gene	j_gene	CDR3aa	CDR3nt
TRBV27	-	17	TRBD2	TRBJ2-1	CASSSHTGLAGGNEQFF	TGTGCCAGCAGTTCCCACACCGGACTAGCGGGAGGCAATGAGCAGTTCTTC
TRBV6-1	many	13	-	TRBJ2-5	CASSTDSHMAQYF	TGTGCCAGCAGTACCGACAGCCATATGGCCCAGTACTTC
TRBV6-1	few	12	-	TRBJ1-2	CAIRTANYGYTF	TGTGCCATACGGACCGCTAACTATGGCTACACCTTC
TRBV20-1	-	15	TRBD2	TRBJ2-7	CSAGSQLAGQRQQYF	TGCAGTGCTGGTAGTCAGCTAGCGGGACAACGGCAGCAGTACTTC
TRBV20-1	-	17	TRBD2	TRBJ2-1	CSARGSGREDTYNEQFF	TGCAGTGCTAGAGGGTCGGGGCGGGAGGACACCTACAATGAGCAGTTCTTC
TRBV7-9	few	13	-	TRBJ1-3	CASSGGARNTIYF	TGTGCCAGCTCCGGGGGGGCCAGAAACACCATATATTTT
TRBV12-3/TRBV12-4	many	17	-	TRBJ1-5	CASSSPGGLGNNQPQHF	TGTGCCAGCAGCTCTCCCGGGGGGCTTGGGAACAATCAGCCCCAGCATTTT
TRBV30	few	11	-	TRBJ2-2	CAGGAGGELFF	TGTGCCGGGGGAGCGGGCGGGGAGCTGTTTTTT
TRBV20-1	-	14	-	TRBJ1-1	CSARDFYWDGEAFF	TGCAGTGCTAGAGATTTTTATTGGGACGGGGAAGCTTTCTTT
TRBV7-8	few	15	TRBD2	TRBJ2-5	CASSPGVAGKETQYF	TGTGCCAGCAGCCCCGGGGTAGCGGGAAAAGAGACCCAGTACTTC
TRBV28	few	14	TRBD2	TRBJ2-7	CASSFGTSLHEQYF	TGTGCCAGCAGTTTTGGGACTAGCCTGCACGAGCAGTACTTC
TRBV6-1	many	15	-	TRBJ1-5	CASSPTPYSNQPQHF	TGTGCCAGCAGTCCTACACCTTATAGCAATCAGCCCCAGCATTTT
TRBV19	few	13	-	TRBJ1-1	CASRFTGTTEAFF	TGTGCCAGTAGGTTTACAGGGACCACTGAAGCTTTCTTT
TRBV2	many	14	-	TRBJ1-1	CASRGRTDNTEAFF	TGTGCCAGCAGGGGGCGGACCGACAACACTGAAGCTTTCTTT
TRBV6-5	-	17	-	TRBJ1-2	CASSYSQQRARNYGYTF	TGTGCCAGCAGTTACTCGCAACAGAGGGCCCGAAACTATGGCTACACCTTC
TRBV15	few	13	-	TRBJ2-7	CATSRDPGDGQYF	TGTGCCACCAGCAGAGATCCCGGGGACGGGCAGTACTTC
TRBV29-1	-	12	-	TRBJ1-1	CSVLRGEERAFF	TGCAGCGTTCTCCGAGGGGAGGAGCGAGCTTTCTTT
TRBV30	-	14	TRBD2	TRBJ2-1	CAWSVGGGYNEQFF	TGTGCCTGGAGTGTGGGGGGGGGCTACAATGAGCAGTTCTTC
TRBV28	-	14	-	TRBJ1-3	CASSTALHGNTIYF	TGTGCCAGCAGTACCGCCCTACATGGAAACACCATATATTTT
TRBV9	-	14	-	TRBJ2-7	CASSVTGIPYEQYF	TGTGCCAGCAGCGTCACAGGGATTCCCTACGAGCAGTACTTC
TRBV4-3	few	13	-	TRBJ2-7	CASSQDMGGEQYF	TGCGCCAGCAGCCAAGATATGGGGGGCGAGCAGTACTTC
TRBV28	many	17	TRBD1	TRBJ2-4	CASSAAADRGRKNIQYF	TGTGCCAGCAGTGCCGCGGCCGACAGGGGGCGCAAAAACATTCAGTACTTC
TRBV3-1	-	13	-	TRBJ2-1	CASSQSSYNEQFF	TGTGCCAGCAGCCAAAGCTCCTACAATGAGCAGTTCTTC
TRBV29-1	many	13	-	TRBJ1-1	CSVAGKGNTEAFF	TGCAGCGTTGCAGGGAAGGGTAACACTGAAGCTTTCTTT
TRBV7-6	many	16	-	TRBJ2-2	CASSLAGGYGTGELFF	TGTGCCAGCAGCTTAGCCGGGGGCTATGGTACCGGGGAGCTGTTTTTT
TRBV10-3	-	14	-	TRBJ2-7	CAISESRASYEQYF	TGTGCCATCAGTGAGTCCCGGGCCTCCTACGAGCAGTACTTC
TRBV7-2	few	15	-	TRBJ1-6	CASSSPGPFRSPLHF	TGTGCCAGCAGCTCCCCGGGCCCGTTTAGGTCACCCCTCCACTTT
TRBV28	-	11	-	TRBJ1-1	CASSLWPEAFF	TGTGCCAGCAGTTTATGGCCTGAAGCTTTCTTT
TRBV7-2	many	15	-	TRBJ1-4	CASSPSGSTNEKLFF	TGTGCCAGCAGTCCTAGCGGGAGCACTAATGAAAAACTGTTTTTT
TRBV19	few	14	-	TRBJ2-5	CTSSMAGGGETQYF	TGTACCAGTAGTATGGCCGGGGGCGGAGAGACCCAGTACTTC
TRBV20-1	many	14	-	TRBJ2-7	CSASRKGPSPEQYF	TGCAGTGCTAGTAGGAAGGGCCCTTCGCCCGAGCAGTACTTC
TRBV29-1	many	12	TRBD1	TRBJ1-1	CSVGAGGTEAFF	TGCAGCGTTGGGGCAGGGGGCACTGAAGCTTTCTTT
TRBV30	-	14	TRBD2	TRBJ2-7	CAWSVGLALHEQYF	TGTGCCTGGAGTGTGGGACTAGCGCTCCACGAGCAGTACTTC
TRBV11-1	many	13	-	TRBJ1-1	CASATGPYTEAFF	TGTGCCAGCGCGACGGGACCCTACACTGAAGCTTTCTTT
TRBV7-2	many	15	TRBD2	TRBJ2-5	CASSLPTSRQETQYF	TGTGCCAGCAGCTTACCGACTAGCAGGCAAGAGACCCAGTACTTC
TRBV14	-	13	-	TRBJ2-5	CASSQDQWETQYF	TGTGCCAGCAGCCAAGATCAATGGGAGACCCAGTACTTC
TRBV29-1	many	12	-	TRBJ1-2	CSVVGQSGGYTF	TGCAGCGTTGTGGGGCAGAGTGGCGGCTACACCTTC
TRBV2	many	14	-	TRBJ2-5	CASSGQRYQETQYF	TGTGCCAGCAGTGGCCAGAGATACCAAGAGACCCAGTACTTC
TRBV7-2	-	15	TRBD1	TRBJ2-7	CASSSLWTGVGEQYF	TGTGCCAGCAGCTCTTTATGGACAGGGGTGGGGGAGCAGTACTTC
TRBV30	many	14	-	TRBJ1-2	CAWKRWGQQYGYTF	TGTGCCTGGAAGAGGTGGGGGCAGCAATATGGCTACACCTTC
TRBV20-1	-	18	-	TRBJ1-6	CSARETGRDSSYNSPLHF	TGCAGTGCTAGAGAAACAGGTCGAGATAGCTCCTATAATTCACCCCTCCACTTT
TRBV12-3/TRBV12-4	few	11	-	TRBJ2-1	CATTSFNEQFF	TGTGCCACAACTAGTTTCAATGAGCAGTTCTTC
TRBV30	few	16	-	TRBJ1-5	CAWRLTRPYSNQPQHF	TGTGCCTGGAGACTGACCCGACCTTATAGCAATCAGCCCCAGCATTTT
TRBV6-1	-	16	-	TRBJ1-4	CASSGPRTDTNEKLFF	TGTGCCAGCAGCGGCCCGCGGACAGACACTAATGAAAAACTGTTTTTT
TRBV3-1	many	14	TRBD1	TRBJ2-7	CASSPSGGTYEQYF	TGTGCCAGCAGCCCCTCAGGGGGAACCTACGAGCAGTACTTC
TRBV6-1	-	13	-	TRBJ1-4	CASEAQMGEILFF	TGTGCCAGCGAAGCGCAGATGGGAGAAATACTGTTTTTT
TRBV14	once	16	-	TRBJ2-3	CASSQEVGGYTDTQYF	TGTGCCAGCAGCCAAGAAGTGGGAGGTTACACAGATACGCAGTATTTT
TRBV7-9	-	17	TRBD1	TRBJ1-1	CASSLAPRTGRDTEAFF	TGTGCCAGCAGCTTAGCGCCCAGGACAGGGAGGGACACTGAAGCTTTCTTT
TRBV29-1	-	12	-	TRBJ1-1	CSGVEVGVKAFF	TGCAGCGGGGTGGAGGTAGGGGTAAAAGCTTTCTTT
TRBV12-5	many	18	-	TRBJ1-2	CASGLVMNREAGLYGYTF	TGTGCTAGTGGTTTGGTGATGAACAGGGAGGCAGGACTCTATGGCTACACCTTC
TRBV3-1	many	16	-	TRBJ1-6	CASSQVRSTSNSPLHF	TGTGCCAGCAGCCAAGTCAGAAGTACTTCCAATTCACCCCTCCACTTT
TRBV25-1	-	13	-	TRBJ1-1	CASSEWGSAEAFF	TGTGCCAGCAGTGAATGGGGGTCAGCTGAAGCTTTCTTT
TRBV20-1	-	12	-	TRBJ2-7	CSASKTLYEQYF	TGCAGTGCTTCAAAGACGCTCTACGAGCAGTACTTC
TRBV28	many	13	-	TRBJ2-5	CASSAGTRETQYF	TGTGCCAGCAGTGCAGGTACGCGGGAGACCCAGTACTTC
TRBV2	many	13	-	TRBJ1-1	CASRDSGRTEAFF	TGTGCTTCCAGGGATTCCGGCCGAACTGAAGCTTTCTTT